This T cell receptor beta chain was obtained from a study of blood T cell repertoires in COVID-19. The wider study: Samples of COVID-19 (acute and convalescent) were obtained from the United States, Italy and Spain. Sources were T cells, B-cell-depleted T cells, or PBMCs; the material itself was cDNA or gDNA.

The CDR3 totals 17 residues. CDR1 is MGHRA, CDR2 YSYEKL, per germline. Trimming removed 0 bases from V and 1 base from J; junction bases left unmatched: 8. Clinical history reported by participants formed the basis on which cohorts were assigned. Recovered participants had two consecutive negative NP/OP PCR tests, healthcare professional clearance, or symptom resolution. This table comes from immunoSEQ multiplex PCR, and its TCRdb copy is limited to in-frame clones, with some not included. The sample records fewer than 250,000 clones, approximately 88% being singletons. The sequence was obtained from a woman aged 30 to 39 who had recovered from COVID-19. The rearrangement uses TRBV4-1 and TRBJ1-2; 7 nucleotides match TRBD1. Sequenced input: PBMCs or T cells enriched from blood (not recorded which). CDR3 protein: CASSQEGTELLNYGYTF. CDR3 DNA sequence: TGCGCCAGCAGCCAAGAAGGGACAGAGCTACTTAACTATGGCTACACCTTC.